This TCR beta chain was found in a study of graft-versus-host responses after intestinal transplantation. About the study: The study gave all recipients anti-thymocyte globulin induction, then tacrolimus and steroids for two to three years.

Repertoires were generated with immunoSEQ multiplex PCR, while TCRdb's copy carries only in-frame clones and drops some. Of about 85,000 clones listed, roughly four fifths are singletons. About this clone: Its antigen is not known.

CDR1 is MNHEY and CDR2 is SVGAGI in the germline V gene. This CDR3 is 15 amino acids long. The trim removed 8 bases at V and 3 bases at J, leaving 11 bases unmatched. This specimen consisted of unstimulated CD4+ T cells sorted from spleen or lymph node cells, obtained before intestinal transplant. The clonotype originates from a human donor who received an intestinal transplant. The chain has TRBV6-5 and TRBJ2-3, with 7 bases that match TRBD2. In nucleotides, the CDR3 is TGTGCCAGCCGGGTAGCGGGTCAACGAACAGATACGCAGTATTTT. Translated, it gives CASRVAGQRTDTQYF.